The next 21 T cell receptor beta chains were all read from a single sample in a study of blood T cell repertoires in COVID-19 (dated by TCRdb to the early 2020s). Libraries were made using the immunoSEQ multiplex PCR assay. TCRdb stores this immuneACCESS table with in-frame sequences only. Part of the clones is absent; in the studies checked, under half of the shortfall reflects unresolved V genes, and no reason is known for the rest. In this sample the table shows tens of thousands of clones, about 74% of which occur a single time. 23% of the sample lies in the top ten. Specimen: peripheral blood. Receptors originate from a human donor in a cohort sampled during active COVID-19.

The V call is TRBV3-1 (or the pseudogene TRBV3-2), the J call TRBJ2-7, with TRBD1 identical over 8 bases. Germline-derived CDR1 and CDR2 are LGHDT and YNNKEL (reference sequence). CDR3 length equals 15 residues. J was trimmed by 1 base and V by 4 bases; bases with no gene match: 6. The CDR3 protein is CASSLGQGSSYEQYF. CDR3 DNA: TGTGCCAGCAGCCTCGGACAGGGAAGTTCCTACGAGCAGTACTTC.

V is TRBV29-1 and J is TRBJ1-1; no clear D. V gave up 5 bases and J gave up 8 bases, with 15 bases separating them. This CDR3 comprises 12 residues. Germline V CDR1 and CDR2: SQVTM, ANQGSEA. CDR3 loop: CSVSPGGSEAFF. The CDR3 region has the DNA TGCAGCGTTTCACCGGGAGGGTCCGAAGCTTTCTTT. Together with reference TRBV29-1 and TRBJ1-1, the CDR3 gives the full variable domain: SAVISQKPSRDICQRGTSLTIQCQVDSQVTMMFWYRQQPGQSLTLIATANQGSEATYESGFVIDKFPISRPNLTFSTLTVSNMSPEDSSIYLCSVSPGGSEAFFGQGTRLTVV.

The chain uses TRBV29-1 and TRBJ2-7, with TRBD2 matching over 7 bases. CDR1 and CDR2 (germline): SQVTM, ANQGSEA. V shed 4 bases, J shed 1 base, and the junction held 1 base outside the gene matches. There are 12 residues in the CDR3. For the CDR3, the DNA is TGCAGCGTTGGGGAGGGGTCCTACGAGCAGTACTTC. The encoded protein is CSVGEGSYEQYF.

In DNA, the CDR3 is TGTGCCAGCAGGGCCCGACAGGGCCGTCAGCCCCAGCATTTT. Translation gives CASRARQGRQPQHF. The chain links TRBV6-1 to TRBJ1-5; the match to TRBD1 covers 7 bases. The V gene end was trimmed by 6 bases and the J gene end by 6 bases; junction bases not matched to a gene: 8. The CDR3 loop spans 14 amino acids. Germline V gene data show CDR1 as MNHNS and CDR2 as SASEGT.

The rearrangement joins TRBV7-6 to TRBJ2-7; D is perhaps TRBD2 (6 bases). The ends were cut back, 1 base at V and 5 bases at J, with 6 bases in the middle. The CDR3 contains 12 residues. CDR1 is SGHVS, CDR2 FNYEAQ, per germline. The CDR3, as DNA: TGTGCCAGCAGCTTAGGGGAGGACGAGCAGTACTTC. It yields the protein CASSLGEDEQYF.

The chain recombines TRBV19 with TRBJ1-3; D unclear. The CDR3 covers 19 residues. Germline CDR1 and CDR2: LNHDA and SQIVND (reference sequence). V was clipped by 5 bases and J by 0 bases, with 23 bases between them. The CDR3 nucleotides read TGTGCCAGTAGTCACCGCGGGAGTCATCATATGAACTCTGGAAACACCATATATTTT. It specifies CASSHRGSHHMNSGNTIYF.

The chain recombines TRBV18 with TRBJ2-1; 8 bases are shared with TRBD2. CDR1 and CDR2 (germline): KGHSH, LQKENI. V lost 0 bases and J lost 8; bases outside the gene matches: 6. The CDR3 loop spans 15 amino acids. The CDR3, as DNA: TGTGCCAGCTCACCACCCGGACTAGCATCCCATGAGCAGTTCTTC. Its translation: CASSPPGLASHEQFF.

This rearrangement joins TRBV24-1 to TRBJ2-3; 9 bases agree with TRBD1. J lost 2 bases, V lost 11 bases, and 10 bases had no gene match. The CDR3 has 15 amino acids. Per the germline V gene, CDR1 is KGHDR and CDR2 is SFDVKD. For the CDR3, the DNA is TGTGCCATAGGACCCGGGACAGGGCTCACAGATACGCAGTATTTT. Protein: CAIGPGTGLTDTQYF.

V is TRBV5-4 and J is TRBJ1-4; 7 bases map to TRBD1. The CDR3 totals 16 residues. In germline, CDR1 is SGHNT, CDR2 YYREEE (reference sequence). The V and J ends lost 4 bases and 8 bases, in that order; junction bases with no gene match: 14. CDR3 nucleotides: TGTGCCAGCAGCGAAGGACAGGCAGGATCAGGCGAAAAACTGTTTTTT. As protein: CASSEGQAGSGEKLFF.

The V call is TRBV11-2, the J call TRBJ2-1, with a tentative D call TRBD2 (6 bases). The V gene's germline CDR1 is SGHAT and CDR2 FQNNGV. This CDR3 region has 13 residues. V shed 3 bases and J shed 6 bases, with 9 bases lying between them. CDR3 protein: CASSLGLINEQFF. The CDR3 DNA reads as TGTGCCAGCAGCTTGGGACTGATCAATGAGCAGTTCTTC.

This chain connects TRBV9 to TRBJ1-1; D is possibly TRBD1 (5 bases). The CDR3 has 18 residues. Trimming removed 0 bases at V and 1 base at J, with 19 bases between. Germline assignment: CDR1 SGDLS and CDR2 YYNGEE. The CDR3 here is CASSVVVSGGKWNTEAFF. In DNA, the CDR3 is TGTGCCAGCAGCGTAGTAGTGTCCGGGGGAAAATGGAACACTGAAGCTTTCTTT.

CDR3: CASRGGRGYTF. DNA of the CDR3: TGTGCCAGCAGGGGAGGGCGTGGCTACACCTTC. The gene calls are TRBV28 and TRBJ1-2; the D is unclear. Trimming took off 6 bases at V and 7 bases at J, with 9 bases between the two ends. Germline values: CDR1 MDHEN, CDR2 SYDVKM. The CDR3 contains 11 residues.

This chain connects TRBV19 to TRBJ2-5; 8 nucleotides line up with TRBD1. Looked up from germline, CDR1 is LNHDA and CDR2 is SQIVND (reference sequence). The CDR3 runs to 14 residues. Trimming removed 6 bases from V and 3 bases from J; junction bases left unmatched: 6. CDR3 DNA sequence: TGTGCCAGTAGAGTGAAGGACAGGGAAGAGACCCAGTACTTC. Its protein is CASRVKDREETQYF.

V usage is TRBV11-2 and J usage is TRBJ2-1; D is perhaps TRBD1 (5 bases). Germline lookup yields CDR1 SGHAT and CDR2 FQNNGV. Trimming removed 9 bases at V and 6 bases at J, with 12 bases between. There are 12 residues in the CDR3. This chain's CDR3 is CASQGLRNEQFF. DNA of the CDR3: TGTGCCAGTCAGGGTTTGCGCAATGAGCAGTTCTTC.

The gene calls are TRBV11-2 and TRBJ2-1, with 9 bases fitting TRBD2. V shed 4 bases and J 4 bases; nucleotides not matched to a gene: 5. Germline V gene lookup returns CDR1 SGHAT and CDR2 FQNNGV. The CDR3 loop spans 15 amino acids. CDR3 nucleotides: TGTGCCAGCAGCTCGCTGGCGGGAGGGTACAATGAGCAGTTCTTC. It encodes CASSSLAGGYNEQFF.

This clone has only a few counts. The chain has TRBV6-2 or TRBV6-3 and TRBJ1-4; D possibly corresponds to TRBD1 (5 bases). The CDR3 sequence is 16 residues long. CDR1 MNHEY and CDR2 SVGEGT come from the germline V gene. The V and J ends lost 0 bases and 0 bases respectively, with 8 bases between them. The DNA of the CDR3 is TGTGCCAGCAGTTACTCGACAGATACAACTAATGAAAAACTGTTTTTT. It specifies CASSYSTDTTNEKLFF.

J is TRBJ2-5 and V is TRBV5-1, with 9 bases identical to TRBD1. The CDR3 spans 15 residues. With V trimmed by 4 bases and J by 4 bases, 8 bases remained unmatched. Germline V CDR1 and CDR2: SGHRS, YFSETQ. CDR3 loop: CASSRGQGLAETQYF. CDR3 DNA sequence: TGCGCCAGCAGCCGAGGACAGGGGCTTGCAGAGACCCAGTACTTC.

V usage is TRBV5-1 and J usage is TRBJ2-3, with 8 bases aligning to TRBD2. The CDR3 is 15 amino acids. The V gene end was trimmed by 3 bases and the J gene end by 0 bases; junction bases not matched to a gene: 3. CDR1 is SGHRS and CDR2 is YFSETQ in the germline V gene. CDR3 sequence (DNA): TGCGCCAGCAGCTGGACTAGCTTTAGCACAGATACGCAGTATTTT. Protein product: CASSWTSFSTDTQYF.

This clone was observed a single time. The chain employs TRBV3-1 (or the pseudogene TRBV3-2) and TRBJ2-3, with TRBD1 identical over 8 bases. Trimming at V came to 4 bases and at J to 2 bases, leaving 5 bases not matched to a gene. Germline lookup yields CDR1 LGHDT and CDR2 YNNKEL (reference sequence). CDR3 length: 15 residues. The CDR3, as DNA: TGTGCCAGCAGCCCCGGGACAGGCTACACAGATACGCAGTATTTT. Protein: CASSPGTGYTDTQYF.

The chain recombines TRBV21-1 with TRBJ2-7; TRBD1 reflects the table's D call only, with no check against the DNA. TRBV21-1 is a recognized pseudogene. The CDR3 runs 17 residues. CDR3 sequence (DNA): TGTGCCAGCAGCAAAGCCCTCCGGGACAGGGTATGCCACGAGCAGTACTTC. Protein: CASSKALRDRVCHEQYF.

In the case of this clone: Other DNA sequences from this sample encode an identical CDR3 as well. The V gene is TRBV28, the J gene TRBJ1-5; D is uncertain. Trimming removed 2 bases at V and 4 bases at J, with 9 bases between. CDR3 length: 14 amino acids. Germline V CDR1 and CDR2: MDHEN, SYDVKM. The CDR3 DNA follows: TGTGCCAGCAGTTTAGGGCAGGTTAATCAGCCCCAGCATTTT. Protein product: CASSLGQVNQPQHF.